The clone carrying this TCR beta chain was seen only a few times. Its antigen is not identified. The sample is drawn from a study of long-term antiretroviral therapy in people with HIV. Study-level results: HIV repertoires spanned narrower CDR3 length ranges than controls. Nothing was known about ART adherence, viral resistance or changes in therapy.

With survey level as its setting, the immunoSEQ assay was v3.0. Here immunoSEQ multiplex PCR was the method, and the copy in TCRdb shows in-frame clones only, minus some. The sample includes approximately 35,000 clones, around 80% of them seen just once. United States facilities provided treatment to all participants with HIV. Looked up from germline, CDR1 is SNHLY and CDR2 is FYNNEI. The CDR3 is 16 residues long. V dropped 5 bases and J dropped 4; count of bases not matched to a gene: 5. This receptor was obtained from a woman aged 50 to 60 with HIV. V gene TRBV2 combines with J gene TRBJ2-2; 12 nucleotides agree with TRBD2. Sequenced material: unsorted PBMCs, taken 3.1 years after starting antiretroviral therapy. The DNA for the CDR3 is TGTGCCAGCAGTTGGACTAGCGGGGCGACCACCGGGGAGCTGTTTTTT. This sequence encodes CASSWTSGATTGELFF.